These 12 T cell receptor beta chains were all obtained from the same sample, sequenced in a study of T cell changes during pregnancy in multiple sclerosis. Sequencing was performed with immunoSEQ multiplex PCR; in TCRdb, only in-frame clones are kept and a portion is missing. This table has about 40,000 clones, 85% to 95% appearing once. The source was peripheral blood, collected before pregnancy. These receptors were obtained from a female donor with multiple sclerosis, enrolled in a pregnancy study.

The chain employs TRBV7-2 and TRBJ1-4; 9 nucleotides match TRBD1. V lost 3 bases to trimming and J lost 4 bases; unmatched junction nucleotides: 3. The germline V gene encodes CDR1 SGHTA and CDR2 FQGNSA. The CDR3 contains 15 residues. The CDR3 nucleotides read TGTGCCAGCAGCTTCAGACAGGGGGTTAATGAAAAACTGTTTTTT. As protein: CASSFRQGVNEKLFF. The full variable domain, completed using reference TRBV7-2 and TRBJ1-4, is GAGVSQSPSNKVTEKGKDVELRCDPISGHTALYWYRQSLGQGLEFLIYFQGNSAPDKSGLPSDRFSAERTGGSVSTLTIQRTQQEDSAVYLCASSFRQGVNEKLFFGSGTQLSVL.

This rearrangement joins TRBV6-5 to TRBJ2-7; D is possibly TRBD1 (6 bases). CDR1 and CDR2 from the germline V gene are MNHEY and SVGAGI. V lost 6 bases to trimming and J lost 2 bases, with 17 bases between them. CDR3 length: 15 amino acids. The CDR3 DNA follows: TGTGCCAGCAGCCCGAGCCCAGGGGAAGCCTACGAGCAGTACTTC. This encodes CASSPSPGEAYEQYF.

The genes are TRBV25-1 and TRBJ1-2, with 9 bases matching TRBD1. With V trimmed by 3 bases and J by 6 bases, 5 bases remained unmatched. CDR3 length: 14 amino acids. Germline V gene sequence: CDR1 MGHDK, CDR2 SYGVNS. CDR3 nucleotide sequence: TGTGCCAGCAGTGATACCGGGACAGGGAATGGCTACACCTTC. It specifies CASSDTGTGNGYTF.

This clone was observed a few times. V usage is TRBV6-5 and J usage is TRBJ2-2; TRBD1 matches 9 bases. The CDR3 has 16 amino acids. V lost 4 bases, J lost 1 base, and 4 bases stayed unmatched. The germline V gene has CDR1 MNHEY and CDR2 SVGAGI. CDR3 nucleotide sequence: TGTGCCAGCAGTTCTCCGGGACAGGGGAACACCGGGGAGCTGTTTTTT. This gives the protein CASSSPGQGNTGELFF.

The chain carries TRBV5-4 and TRBJ2-5, with D unclear. From germline, CDR1 is SGHNT and CDR2 YYREEE (reference sequence). Trimming took off 4 bases at V and 1 base at J, with 2 bases between the two ends. This CDR3 contains 11 residues. CDR3 nucleotides: TGTGCCAGCAGCCTCCAAGAGACCCAGTACTTC. Translated: CASSLQETQYF.

The chain has TRBV7-2 and TRBJ2-3, with D tentatively TRBD2 (5 bases). The CDR3 totals 15 residues. V was pared by 8 bases and J by 0 bases, with 15 bases between. The germline CDR1 and CDR2 sequences are SGHTA and FQGNSA. The CDR3 DNA sequence: TGTGCCAGCGGTCGCGGGCCCTCTAGCACAGATACGCAGTATTTT. Translated: CASGRGPSSTDTQYF.

The chain couples TRBV18 to TRBJ1-1; 7 bases line up with TRBD1. The germline gives CDR1 KGHSH, CDR2 LQKENI. CDR3 length: 12 residues. Trimming removed 4 bases from V and 5 bases from J; junction bases left unmatched: 1. The CDR3 bases are TGTGCCAGCTCACAACAGGGGACTGAAGCTTTCTTT. Translating it yields CASSQQGTEAFF. Complete variable domain (other parts from reference TRBV18 and TRBJ1-1): NAGVMQNPRHLVRRRGQEARLRCSPMKGHSHVYWYRQLPEEGLKFMVYLQKENIIDESGMPKERFSAEFPKEGPSILRIQQVVRGDSAAYFCASSQQGTEAFFGQGTRLTVV.

The chain carries TRBV18 and TRBJ2-5; 7 bases map to TRBD2. Looked up from germline, CDR1 is KGHSH and CDR2 is LQKENI. CDR3 length: 15 residues. Trimming removed 3 bases from V and 2 bases from J; junction bases left unmatched: 6. Here the CDR3 DNA reads TGTGCCAGCTCACCCCTTCTAGCGGAGCAAGAGACCCAGTACTTC. Translating gives CASSPLLAEQETQYF.

J is TRBJ2-7 and V is TRBV2, with D possibly TRBD2 on 6 matching bases. The germline V gene has CDR1 SNHLY and CDR2 FYNNEI. The CDR3 is made up of 14 amino acids. Trimming removed 10 bases from V and 2 bases from J, with 18 bases in between. Here the CDR3 DNA reads TGTGCCACCCGTCGGGAGCAGGGAACCTACGAGCAGTACTTC. This encodes CATRREQGTYEQYF. The whole variable domain, filled in from reference TRBV2 and TRBJ2-7, reads EPEVTQTPSHQVTQMGQEVILRCVPISNHLYFYWYRQILGQKVEFLVSFYNNEISEKSEIFDDQFSVERPDGSNFTLKIRSTKLEDSAMYFCATRREQGTYEQYFGPGTRLTVT.

The sample holds a few counts of this clone. The chain is built from TRBV29-1 and TRBJ1-3; D uncertain. CDR1 is SQVTM, CDR2 ANQGSEA, per germline. The CDR3 is 14 amino acids. Trimming stripped 5 bases from V and 1 base from J, with 12 bases between. The CDR3 region is CSVSPDSSGNTIYF. CDR3 nucleotide sequence: TGCAGCGTTTCCCCGGACTCTTCTGGAAACACCATATATTTT.

The chain recombines TRBV29-1 with TRBJ1-1; possibly TRBD1 for D (5 bases). The CDR3 contains 14 residues. CDR1 and CDR2 (germline): SQVTM, ANQGSEA. The ends were cut back, 7 bases at V and 5 bases at J, with 20 bases in the middle. CDR3 DNA sequence: TGCAGCGCCGGTGGGGCTGGGGTTGGTACTGAAGCTTTCTTT. Translating it yields CSAGGAGVGTEAFF. The variable domain in full, completed from reference TRBV29-1 and TRBJ1-1, reads SAVISQKPSRDICQRGTSLTIQCQVDSQVTMMFWYRQQPGQSLTLIATANQGSEATYESGFVIDKFPISRPNLTFSTLTVSNMSPEDSSIYLCSAGGAGVGTEAFFGQGTRLTVV.

CDR3 region: CASSLGQGKGKAFF. The CDR3 nucleotides are TGTGCCAGCAGTTTAGGACAGGGTAAAGGTAAAGCTTTCTTT. V gene TRBV28 combines with J gene TRBJ1-1; 8 bases map to TRBD1. With V trimmed by 2 bases and J by 9 bases, 8 bases remained unmatched. The CDR3 sequence is 14 residues long. The germline V gene has CDR1 MDHEN and CDR2 SYDVKM.